This paragraph covers one T cell receptor beta chain sequence. Its target is not known. This specimen belongs to a study of vaccination effects on CD4 cells after COVID-19. There are 13 residues in the CDR3. V lost 0 bases and J 2 bases, leaving 5 bases between the germline ends. CDR1 and CDR2 (germline): SGDLS, YYNGEE. Following culture for approximately ten days, CD4+ T cells were isolated. PCR showed that the person got SARS-CoV-2 infection at some point between March and December 2020. A half-volume exchange with IL-2 medium occurred on days 3 and 7. This table comes from immunoSEQ multiplex PCR, and its TCRdb copy is limited to in-frame clones, with some not included. The sample holds about 46,000 clones, around 76% seen once.

This material consisted of CD4+ T cells from PBMCs cultured without peptide, taken before COVID-19 vaccination. The chain employs TRBV9 and TRBJ2-5; unclear D gene. This clonotype originated in a human donor who had a prior SARS-CoV-2 infection. Written as DNA, the CDR3 is TGTGCCAGCAGCGTAGCACCTCAAGAGACCCAGTACTTC. Amino acid sequence: CASSVAPQETQYF.